Below are 16 T cell receptor beta chains sequenced from a single sample in a study of early T cells in non-severe SARS-CoV-2 infection. TCRdb reprocessed the 5' RACE reads via MiXCR and lists one record per CDR3 protein. The sample consists of tens of thousands of distinct CDR3 sequences, about 10% of them appearing once. Input material: whole blood. Every receptor here comes from an adult who was a healthcare worker with PCR-confirmed SARS-CoV-2 infection or an uninfected control (not recorded which).

This clonotype was seen many times. CDR3 region: CASSLPDQTWELFF. DNA of the CDR3: TGCGCCAGCAGCCTACCCGACCAGACCTGGGAGCTGTTTTTT. The chain joins TRBV5-1 to TRBJ2-2, with unresolved D. The CDR3 sequence is 14 residues long. Trimming left V 4 bases short and J 9 bases short, with 16 bases between. Germline V lookup: CDR1 SGHRS, CDR2 YFSETQ.

This clonotype was detected a few times. The rearrangement uses TRBV29-1 and TRBJ2-1; a weak D match, TRBD1 (6 bases). Trimming left V 0 bases short and J 12 bases short, with 6 bases between. From germline, CDR1 is SQVTM and CDR2 ANQGSEA. This CDR3 region has 10 residues. The CDR3 here is CSVEEGAQFF. The CDR3 DNA reads as TGCAGCGTTGAAGAGGGGGCGCAGTTCTTC.

V usage is TRBV6-1 and J usage is TRBJ2-4; no clear D. CDR3 length: 14 residues. The germline V gene encodes CDR1 MNHNS and CDR2 SASEGT. Deletions cut 3 bases from V and 6 bases from J, with 12 bases between. CDR3: CASSDRPGGNIQYF. CDR3 sequence (DNA): TGTGCCAGCAGTGACCGACCCGGTGGAAACATTCAGTACTTC.

The J gene is TRBJ1-2, the V gene TRBV6-5; TRBD1 might be the D (5 bases). CDR1 is MNHEY and CDR2 is SVGAGI in the germline V gene. The ends were cut back, 0 bases at V and 1 base at J, with 15 bases in the middle. The CDR3 contains 17 residues. For the CDR3, the DNA is TGTGCCAGCAGTTACTCGATCCTTGGGGGATTTAACTATGGCTACACCTTC. It encodes CASSYSILGGFNYGYTF.

This clonotype was counted at least ten times. V is TRBV9 and J is TRBJ2-3, with 7 bases fitting TRBD2. The CDR3 extends over 17 amino acids. The trim removed 4 bases at V and 1 base at J, leaving 12 bases unmatched. Germline V CDR1 and CDR2: SGDLS, YYNGEE. The CDR3 loop reads CASSIMRAGDRTDTQYF. The CDR3 DNA sequence: TGTGCCAGCAGCATTATGAGGGCGGGAGACCGCACAGATACGCAGTATTTT.

This clonotype was recorded at least ten times. The rearrangement joins TRBV20-1 to TRBJ2-1, with D unresolved. CDR3 length: 14 residues. With 0 bases removed from V and 12 bases from J, the gap between germline ends came to 18 bases. Germline CDR1 is DFQATT and CDR2 is SNEGSKA (reference sequence). The CDR3 DNA is TGCAGTGCTAGAGATCGAGGCCCACTGGGCTCGCAGTTCTTC. It yields the protein CSARDRGPLGSQFF.

The chain uses TRBV12-3 or TRBV12-4 and TRBJ2-7; TRBD2 aligns across 7 bases. V dropped 5 bases and J dropped 1; count of bases not matched to a gene: 8. The CDR3 has 15 amino acids. CDR3 region: CASSPRAGGSYEQYF. Written as DNA, the CDR3 is TGTGCCAGCAGTCCCCGGGCCGGGGGGTCCTACGAGCAGTACTTC.

This clonotype has more than one count but fewer than ten. The chain carries TRBV20-1 and TRBJ2-3; 7 nucleotides agree with TRBD2. Germline V gene sequence: CDR1 DFQATT, CDR2 SNEGSKA (reference sequence). V gave up 6 bases and J gave up 2 bases; unmatched junction bases: 11. The CDR3 runs to 15 residues. CDR3 protein: CSAGGSGTNTDTQYF. The CDR3 DNA follows: TGCAGTGCCGGGGGGTCGGGGACTAACACAGATACGCAGTATTTT.

At least ten counts were recorded for this clonotype. The chain couples TRBV5-1 to TRBJ2-1; TRBD2 agrees at 10 bases. V was clipped by 2 bases and J by 4 bases; unmatched bases: 3. This CDR3 region has 15 residues. The germline V gene encodes CDR1 SGHRS and CDR2 YFSETQ. The CDR3 DNA follows: TGCGCCAGCAGCTTTCTAGCGGGAGATTACAATGAGCAGTTCTTC. This codes for CASSFLAGDYNEQFF. The variable domain in full, completed from reference TRBV5-1 and TRBJ2-1, reads KAGVTQTPRYLIKTRGQQVTLSCSPISGHRSVSWYQQTPGQGLQFLFEYFSETQRNKGNFPGRFSGRQFSNSRSEMNVSTLELGDSALYLCASSFLAGDYNEQFFGPGTRLTVL.

A few counts support this clonotype. The CDR3 region has the DNA TGTGCCACCATGAAGGCGGGAGGGCCAAACAATGAGCAGTTCTTC. Translated, it gives CATMKAGGPNNEQFF. V usage is TRBV24-1 and J usage is TRBJ2-1; 9 nucleotides line up with TRBD2. V was pared by 8 bases and J by 5 bases, with 9 bases of the junction left unmatched. The germline gives CDR1 KGHDR, CDR2 SFDVKD. The CDR3 sequence is 15 residues long.

V gene TRBV29-1 combines with J gene TRBJ2-2; possibly TRBD1 or TRBD2 for D (5 bases each). The germline V gene encodes CDR1 SQVTM and CDR2 ANQGSEA. This CDR3 is built from 14 residues. Trimming removed 6 bases from V and 2 bases from J, with 13 bases in between. CDR3 nucleotides: TGCAGCGTGACGAGGGGTTCAAACACCGGGGAGCTGTTTTTT. Translated, it gives CSVTRGSNTGELFF.

This clonotype was seen more than once but under ten times. The chain links TRBV9 to TRBJ2-7; 8 positions agree with TRBD1. Germline loops: CDR1 SGDLS, CDR2 YYNGEE. The CDR3 is 13 residues long. V dropped 1 base and J dropped 6; count of bases not matched to a gene: 3. The CDR3 here is CASSVLTGGEQYF. In nucleotides, the CDR3 is TGTGCCAGCAGCGTATTAACAGGGGGCGAGCAGTACTTC.

This clonotype has a count of ten or more. This chain joins TRBV19 and TRBJ2-2; 7 nucleotides align to TRBD1. The ends lost 7 bases at V and 5 bases at J; junction bases unmatched: 7. Germline-derived CDR1 and CDR2 are LNHDA and SQIVND (reference sequence). The CDR3 is made up of 14 amino acids. CDR3 nucleotides: TGTGCCAGTACCAGACAGGGCGGAACCGGGGAGCTGTTTTTT. Amino acid sequence: CASTRQGGTGELFF.

This clonotype came up a few times. The CDR3 loop is CAWSVGPGPQYF. CDR3 nucleotide sequence: TGTGCCTGGAGTGTAGGCCCCGGTCCACAGTATTTT. The rearrangement links TRBV30 to TRBJ2-3; no clear D gene. The CDR3 runs 12 residues. Per the germline V gene, CDR1 is GTSNPN and CDR2 is SVGIG (reference sequence). V was clipped by 0 bases and J by 12 bases, with 13 bases between them.

This clonotype showed up many times. This chain connects TRBV7-3 to TRBJ1-1, with D unresolved. The V and J ends lost 2 bases and 1 base respectively, with 5 bases between them. This CDR3 contains 13 residues. The germline CDR1 and CDR2 sequences are SGHTA and FQGTGA. The CDR3 loop reads CASSLDPNTEAFF. For the CDR3, the DNA is TGTGCCAGCAGCTTAGACCCGAACACTGAAGCTTTCTTT.

This clonotype was found a few times. The chain is built from TRBV20-1 and TRBJ1-4; D uncertain. V dropped 3 bases and J dropped 4 bases, with 9 bases sitting between them. This CDR3 comprises 13 residues. The germline V gene encodes CDR1 DFQATT and CDR2 SNEGSKA (reference sequence). In DNA form, the CDR3 reads TGCAGTGCTAGCTGGCAGCATAATGAAAAACTGTTTTTT. Amino acid sequence: CSASWQHNEKLFF.